This TCR beta chain appears in the sequencing data of a study of OX40 agonist ivuxolimab in advanced cancers. The protocol was immunoSEQ multiplex PCR, while the TCRdb copy is restricted to in-frame clones and leaves out a portion. The sample has 90,000 to 100,000 clones, roughly nine tenths seen once. The CDR3 length is 15 residues. With V trimmed by 6 bases and J by 7 bases, 10 bases remained unmatched. CDR1 and CDR2 from the germline V gene are MNHEY and SVGAGI. The sequence came from an adult with an advanced solid tumor such as melanoma, head and neck, liver or kidney cancer. Material: CD4+ or CD8+ T cells sorted from blood, obtained in a trial of the OX40 agonist ivuxolimab. This chain joins TRBV6-5 and TRBJ2-1; 9 bases map to TRBD2. The DNA of the CDR3 is TGTGCCAGCAGACCTGTAGCGGGAGCGGGTAATGAGCAGTTCTTC. This translates into CASRPVAGAGNEQFF.